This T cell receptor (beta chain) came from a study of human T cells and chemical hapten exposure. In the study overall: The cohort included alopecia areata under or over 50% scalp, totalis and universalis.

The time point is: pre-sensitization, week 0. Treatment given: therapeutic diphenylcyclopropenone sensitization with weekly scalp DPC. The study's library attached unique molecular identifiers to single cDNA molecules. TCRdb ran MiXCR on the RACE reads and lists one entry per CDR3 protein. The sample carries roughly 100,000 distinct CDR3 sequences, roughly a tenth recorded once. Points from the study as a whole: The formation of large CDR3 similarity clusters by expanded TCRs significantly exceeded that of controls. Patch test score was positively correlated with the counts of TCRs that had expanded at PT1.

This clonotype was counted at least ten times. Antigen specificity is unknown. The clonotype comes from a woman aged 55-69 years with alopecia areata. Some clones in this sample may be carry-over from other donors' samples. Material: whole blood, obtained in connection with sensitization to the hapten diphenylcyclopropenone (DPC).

DNA for the CDR3: TGTGCCAGCTCACCACTCACTCGACAGGCGGTTGATGGCTACACCTTC. This encodes CASSPLTRQAVDGYTF. The chain has TRBV18 and TRBJ1-2; a possible D gene is TRBD1 (6 bases). Germline CDR1 KGHSH, CDR2 LQKENI. The CDR3 runs 16 residues. V lost 1 base, J lost 6 bases, and 18 bases lay in between.